This T cell receptor beta chain appears in the sequencing data of a study of OX40 agonist ivuxolimab in advanced cancers. Study summary: Among those treated, three patients had partial responses, one with hepatocellular carcinoma and two with cutaneous melanoma. Study-level findings and limits: Clones of CD4+ and CD8+ blood T cells grew by week 6 at doses of 0.1 to 3.0 mg/kg. The investigators did not determine what antigen specificity the expanded peripheral T cells had. Researchers report that CD8+ T cells had, on average, more expanded clones than CD4+.

Repertoires were generated with immunoSEQ multiplex PCR, while TCRdb's copy carries only in-frame clones and drops some. This sample has approximately 76,000 clones, with about 92% found just once. Note on this clone: What it recognizes is unknown. An end of the junction does not agree with germline; a read error may underlie this.

This CDR3 contains 16 residues. Germline V gene lookup returns CDR1 SGHAT and CDR2 FQDESV (reference sequence). The clonotype was recovered from an adult with an advanced solid tumor such as melanoma, head and neck, liver or kidney cancer. The source was CD4+ or CD8+ T cells sorted from blood, collected in a trial of the OX40 agonist ivuxolimab. The chain carries TRBV11-1 and TRBJ2-7; TRBD1 matches 9 bases. CDR3 sequence (DNA): TGTGCCAGCAGCGCCGGAACAGGGGGCCCTTCCTTCGAGCAGTACTTC. It codes for CASSAGTGGPSFEQYF.